One and the same sample provided the 21 T cell receptor beta chains below, sequenced in a study of blood T cell repertoires in COVID-19. The method was immunoSEQ multiplex PCR; TCRdb's version includes in-frame clones alone and lacks a portion of them. The table includes about 340,000 clones, 91% detected once. The sequencing sample was made of peripheral blood. These receptor sequences come from a woman between 18 and 29 years old who had recovered from COVID-19.

The V and J genes are TRBV6-2 or TRBV6-3 and TRBJ2-7, with 12 nucleotides matching TRBD2. CDR3 length equals 17 residues. V lost 5 bases and J lost 0; bases outside the gene matches: 8. Germline V CDR1 and CDR2: MNHEY, SVGEGT. The CDR3 loop reads CASSLLGLAGSSYEQYV. The DNA of the CDR3 is TGTGCCAGCAGTCTACTGGGACTAGCGGGCTCCTCCTACGAGCAGTACGTC.

In this sample, this clone turned up once. The rearrangement joins TRBV5-5 to TRBJ2-3; possible D gene TRBD2, 6 bases. This CDR3 region has 11 residues. Trimming shortened V by 3 bases and J by 14 bases, and 13 bases separated the two germline ends. Germline CDR1 and CDR2: SGHKS and YYEKEE (reference sequence). The CDR3 DNA is TGTGCCAGCAGCTCGGGAGATTGGGTGTATTTT. Its translation is CASSSGDWVYF.

The J gene is TRBJ2-3, the V gene TRBV20-1; maybe TRBD2 (6 bases). The CDR3 consists of 11 residues. From germline, CDR1 is DFQATT and CDR2 SNEGSKA (reference sequence). The CDR3 DNA reads TGCAGGGGGCGGGAAGCAGATACGCAGTATTTT. Its translation: CRGREADTQYF.

V and J are TRBV18 and TRBJ1-1; no clear D. Trimming took off 5 bases at V and 3 bases at J, with 13 bases between the two ends. Per the germline V gene, CDR1 is KGHSH and CDR2 is LQKENI. The CDR3 sequence is 14 residues long. The CDR3 is CASSGAGLDTEAFF. DNA for the CDR3: TGTGCCAGCTCAGGTGCTGGACTGGACACTGAAGCTTTCTTT.

The chain carries TRBV25-1 and TRBJ2-7, with D unclear. Trimming removed 2 bases at V and 7 bases at J, with 12 bases between. The CDR3 totals 13 residues. The germline gives CDR1 MGHDK, CDR2 SYGVNS. The CDR3 nucleotides are TGTGCCAGCAGTGAAATGGGTGCGAGGGAGCAGTACGTC. It encodes CASSEMGAREQYV.

This sequence joins TRBV5-4 and TRBJ1-2; TRBD1 might be the D (6 bases). This CDR3 is built from 14 residues. Germline CDR1 reads SGHNT; CDR2 reads YYREEE (reference sequence). The germline V and J ends were trimmed by 1 base and 4 bases, with 11 bases remaining between them. CDR3 amino acids: CASSLLGGLYGYTF. In DNA, the CDR3 is TGTGCCAGCAGCTTGCTGGGGGGGCTCTATGGCTACACCTTC.

The V call is TRBV12-5, the J call TRBJ1-4; TRBD1 might be the D (6 bases). This CDR3 is built from 19 residues. Germline V CDR1 and CDR2: LGHNT, FRNRAP. Deletions cut 0 bases from V and 7 bases from J, with 24 bases between. This chain's CDR3 is CASGLVLVAGEQVGEKLFF. The CDR3 DNA sequence: TGTGCTAGTGGTTTGGTATTGGTGGCAGGGGAGCAAGTAGGTGAAAAACTGTTTTTT.

This clone was seen only a few times. V and J are TRBV27 and TRBJ1-3; TRBD1 aligns across 8 bases. The CDR3 extends over 16 amino acids. Germline trimming cut 5 bases from V and 1 base from J; bases unmatched to any gene: 7. CDR1 and CDR2 from the germline V gene are MNHEY and SMNVEV (reference sequence). CDR3 sequence reads: CASSPMDRVSGNTIYF. For the CDR3, the DNA is TGTGCCAGCAGTCCAATGGACAGGGTTTCTGGAAACACCATATATTTT.

This clone was counted once. This chain links TRBV30 with TRBJ1-5; 7 nucleotides line up with TRBD1. V was clipped by 4 bases and J by 4 bases; unmatched bases: 4. The germline V gene encodes CDR1 GTSNPN and CDR2 SVGIG (reference sequence). This CDR3 has 13 residues. CDR3 in amino acids: CAWNRQGNQPQHF. As DNA, the CDR3 is TGTGCCTGGAATAGACAGGGAAATCAGCCCCAGCATTTT.

The rearrangement uses TRBV11-3 and TRBJ1-1; 7 positions match TRBD1. V was clipped by 4 bases and J by 1 base; unmatched bases: 3. Germline V gene data show CDR1 as SGHNT and CDR2 as YENEEA. This CDR3 has 14 residues. The CDR3 spells CASSSRQGNTEAFF. Here the CDR3 DNA reads TGTGCCAGCAGCTCAAGACAGGGGAACACTGAAGCTTTCTTT.

This clone appeared a single time. The V call is TRBV30, the J call TRBJ1-6; no clear D gene. CDR3 length: 14 residues. Deletions cut 2 bases from V and 5 bases from J, with 10 bases between. Germline values: CDR1 GTSNPN, CDR2 SVGIG (reference sequence). Here the CDR3 reads CAWSTNYDNSPLHF. CDR3 coding DNA: TGTGCCTGGAGTACGAACTATGATAATTCACCCCTCCACTTT.

This clone has a handful of counts. The V call is TRBV18, the J call TRBJ1-1; D is undetermined. Trimming stripped 0 bases from V and 3 bases from J, with 14 bases between. The CDR3 loop spans 16 amino acids. Germline CDR1 and CDR2: KGHSH and LQKENI. Here the CDR3 reads CASSPPSGYVYTEAFF. CDR3 nucleotides: TGTGCCAGCTCACCACCCTCCGGGTACGTGTACACTGAAGCTTTCTTT.

The rearrangement links TRBV2 to TRBJ1-2; TRBD1 matches 8 bases. The germline V gene has CDR1 SNHLY and CDR2 FYNNEI. The CDR3 has 13 residues. J was trimmed by 5 bases and V by 11 bases; bases with no gene match: 10. DNA of the CDR3: TGTGCCGTCAAAGGCAGGGGGCCGTATGGCTACACCTTC. This sequence encodes CAVKGRGPYGYTF. The whole variable domain, remainder taken from reference TRBV2 and TRBJ1-2, is EPEVTQTPSHQVTQMGQEVILRCVPISNHLYFYWYRQILGQKVEFLVSFYNNEISEKSEIFDDQFSVERPDGSNFTLKIRSTKLEDSAMYFCAVKGRGPYGYTFGSGTRLTVV.

The chain links TRBV4-1 to TRBJ2-2, with TRBD2 matching 8 bases. Germline loops: CDR1 MGHRA, CDR2 YSYEKL. The CDR3 runs to 16 residues. J was trimmed by 6 bases and V by 5 bases; bases with no gene match: 11. The CDR3 spells CASSRGNGRAPGELFF. CDR3 in DNA: TGCGCCAGCAGCAGAGGGAACGGGAGGGCCCCCGGGGAGCTGTTTTTT.

This clone was found a few times. V is TRBV9 and J is TRBJ1-1; tentatively, D is TRBD1 (5 bases). The CDR3 has 14 amino acids. Trimming cost V 0 bases and J 9 bases, with 15 bases left between them. Germline-derived CDR1 and CDR2 are SGDLS and YYNGEE. The CDR3 DNA reads TGTGCCAGCAGCGTAGCTTCGACAGACTTTCAAGCTTTCTTT. Amino acids: CASSVASTDFQAFF.

The chain uses TRBV23-1 and TRBJ2-7; TRBD1 is a possible D gene (10 bases). TRBV23-1 is an ORF, and what it does is uncertain. The germline V and J ends were trimmed by 2 bases and 0 bases, with 23 bases remaining between them. This CDR3 is 19 amino acids long. Written as DNA, the CDR3 is TGCGCCAGCAGTCAACGACAGGGGGCGATTAGCGGGAGCTCCTACGAGCAGTACGTC. Amino acids: CASSQRQGAISGSSYEQYV.

The DNA of the CDR3 is TGTGCCAGCACCATGACAAGGGGAGGGACCCAGTACTTC. This encodes CASTMTRGGTQYF. The chain uses TRBV11-2 and TRBJ2-5; TRBD2 might be the D (6 bases). Germline loops: CDR1 SGHAT, CDR2 FQNNGV. The germline V and J ends were trimmed by 7 bases and 7 bases, with 16 bases remaining between them. The CDR3 spans 13 residues.

The chain joins TRBV6-4 to TRBJ2-2; D is ambiguous. The germline gives CDR1 MRHNA, CDR2 SNTAGT. V shed 0 bases and J shed 6 bases, with 5 bases lying between them. CDR3 length: 13 amino acids. The CDR3 sequence is CASSDSEAGELFF. The CDR3 nucleotides are TGTGCCAGCAGTGACTCAGAGGCCGGGGAGCTGTTTTTT.

V is TRBV7-9 and J is TRBJ2-1; TRBD2 matches 15 bases. Germline V gives CDR1 SEHNR, CDR2 FQNEAQ (reference sequence). The CDR3 covers 17 residues. Trimming cost V 5 bases and J 6 bases; bases outside gene matches: 8. The CDR3 sequence is CASSLGLAGGPANEQFF. The CDR3 DNA is TGTGCCAGCAGCCTAGGACTAGCGGGAGGGCCGGCCAATGAGCAGTTCTTC. The full variable domain, rest sourced from reference TRBV7-9 and TRBJ2-1, is DTGVSQNPRHKITKRGQNVTFRCDPISEHNRLYWYRQTLGQGPEFLTYFQNEAQLEKSRLLSDRFSAERPKGSFSTLEIQRTEQGDSAMYLCASSLGLAGGPANEQFFGPGTRLTVL.

The rearrangement links TRBV13 to TRBJ1-1; 7 nucleotides line up with TRBD1. This CDR3 region has 13 residues. Germline V gives CDR1 PRHDT, CDR2 FYEKMQ (reference sequence). Trimming cost V 3 bases and J 5 bases; bases outside gene matches: 3. CDR3 sequence: CASSLTGRTEAFF. The CDR3 nucleotides are TGTGCCAGCAGCTTGACAGGGCGGACTGAAGCTTTCTTT.

In DNA form, the CDR3 reads TGTGCCTGGCGAACCGGAGGGGGGGATGGCTACACCTTC. Its translation: CAWRTGGGDGYTF. The gene calls are TRBV30 and TRBJ1-2; maybe TRBD1 (6 bases). V dropped 5 bases and J dropped 6 bases, with 16 bases sitting between them. Germline V gene lookup returns CDR1 GTSNPN and CDR2 SVGIG (reference sequence). The CDR3 runs 13 residues.